This TCR beta chain is from a study of siplizumab effects on memory and regulatory T cells. This CDR3 is built from 16 residues. The ends were cut back, 0 bases at V and 0 bases at J, with 9 bases in the middle. Germline V gene data show CDR1 as SGHVS and CDR2 as FQNEAQ. Findings and caveats of the study: With siplizumab, Treg-derived clones averaged around 69% of mappable alloreactive CD4+ clones, versus around 28% in controls.

For this clone: Its antigen remains unknown.

Here immunoSEQ multiplex PCR was the method, and the copy in TCRdb shows in-frame clones only, minus some. Seen here are approximately 92,000 clones, 85% to 95% observed once, and the top ten hold about 1.2%. The material sequenced was non-Treg CD4+ T cells sorted from blood. The V gene is TRBV7-8, the J gene TRBJ1-3; a possible D gene is TRBD1 (5 bases). The sequence was collected from a human donor in good health. The CDR3 protein is CASSLAGTHSGNTIYF. The CDR3 DNA reads TGTGCCAGCAGCTTAGCCGGGACTCACTCTGGAAACACCATATATTTT.